This is a list of T cell receptor beta chains from one sample in a study of blood T cell repertoires in COVID-19. Sequenced by immunoSEQ multiplex PCR; TCRdb stores in-frame clones only, minus some. Of some 200,000 clones listed, roughly 82% are singletons. The sequenced sample was PBMCs or T cells enriched from blood (not recorded which). The origin of the receptors is a man aged 40-55 years who had recovered from COVID-19. The CDR3 runs from the conserved cysteine through the conserved F or W. D genes are given only for firm matches. Size values are once, few and many counts, or a class for expanded clones, and some rows have none.

D: NA; size: NA; V: TRBV5-1; J: TRBJ2-2; CDR3: CASSLAVGSAGELFF; DNA: TGCGCCAGCAGCTTGGCTGTCGGGAGTGCGGGGGAGCTGTTTTTT
D: NA; size: NA; V: TRBV28; J: TRBJ2-6; CDR3: CASSLELAQGQRSGANVLTF; DNA: TGTGCCAGCAGTTTAGAGTTAGCGCAGGGGCAGCGCTCTGGGGCCAACGTCCTGACTTTC
D: NA; size: NA; V: TRBV5-4; J: TRBJ1-1; CDR3: CASALGGSMNTEAFF; DNA: TGTGCCAGCGCCCTGGGGGGGTCCATGAACACTGAAGCTTTCTTT
D: TRBD1; size: NA; V: TRBV7-3; J: TRBJ1-1; CDR3: CASSPRDRPEAFF; DNA: TGTGCCAGCAGCCCCCGGGACAGACCTGAAGCTTTCTTT
D: NA; size: NA; V: TRBV7-9; J: TRBJ1-1; CDR3: CASSLVGGNTEAFF; DNA: TGTGCCAGCAGCTTGGTAGGGGGGAACACTGAAGCTTTCTTT
D: NA; size: NA; V: TRBV9; J: TRBJ2-3; CDR3: CASSPDFRERVRDTQYF; DNA: TGTGCCAGCAGCCCAGATTTCCGGGAGAGGGTTAGAGATACGCAGTATTTT
D: NA; size: NA; V: TRBV7-9; J: TRBJ1-1; CDR3: CASSLLGGTEAFF; DNA: TGTGCCAGCAGCTTACTCGGGGGCACTGAAGCTTTCTTT
D: TRBD1; size: NA; V: TRBV11-2; J: TRBJ1-1; CDR3: CASSQWDREMNTEAFF; DNA: TGTGCCAGCAGCCAATGGGACAGGGAAATGAACACTGAAGCTTTCTTT
D: NA; size: NA; V: TRBV10-1; J: TRBJ2-2; CDR3: CASSPGQNTGELFF; DNA: TGCGCCAGCAGTCCGGGACAGAACACCGGGGAGCTGTTTTTT
D: TRBD2; size: NA; V: TRBV2; J: TRBJ2-1; CDR3: CASNLASGYNEQFF; DNA: TGTGCCAGCAATTTAGCTAGCGGGTACAATGAGCAGTTCTTC
D: NA; size: NA; V: TRBV12-3/TRBV12-4; J: TRBJ1-2; CDR3: CASAGEGYGYTF; DNA: TGTGCCAGCGCGGGGGAGGGGTATGGCTACACCTTC
D: NA; size: NA; V: TRBV7-9; J: TRBJ1-1; CDR3: CASSLATGFEAFF; DNA: TGTGCCAGCAGCTTAGCAACAGGGTTTGAAGCTTTCTTT
D: NA; size: NA; V: TRBV7-3; J: TRBJ1-5; CDR3: CASSLNTDQPQHF; DNA: TGTGCCAGCAGCTTAAATACGGATCAGCCCCAGCATTTT
D: TRBD2; size: once; V: TRBV29-1; J: TRBJ2-1; CDR3: CSVWTSAYNEQFF; DNA: TGCAGCGTGTGGACTAGCGCGTACAATGAGCAGTTCTTC
D: NA; size: NA; V: TRBV30; J: TRBJ1-1; CDR3: CAWTSPRAAFF; DNA: TGTGCCTGGACGTCGCCGAGGGCGGCTTTCTTT
D: TRBD1; size: NA; V: TRBV4-3; J: TRBJ1-2; CDR3: CASSQAGQGENYGYTF; DNA: TGCGCCAGCAGCCAAGCCGGACAGGGAGAGAACTATGGCTACACCTTC
D: TRBD2; size: NA; V: TRBV9; J: TRBJ2-1; CDR3: CASSVGLAITYNEQFF; DNA: TGTGCCAGCAGCGTAGGACTAGCGATAACATACAATGAGCAGTTCTTC
D: NA; size: NA; V: TRBV19; J: TRBJ1-4; CDR3: CASSIIRGKLFF; DNA: TGTGCCAGTAGTATAATTAGAGGAAAACTGTTTTTT
D: TRBD1; size: once; V: TRBV5-1; J: TRBJ2-3; CDR3: CASSYDRGGTDTQYF; DNA: TGCGCCAGCAGCTACGACAGGGGCGGCACAGATACGCAGTATTTT
D: NA; size: once; V: TRBV28; J: TRBJ2-2; CDR3: CASSPSGRAGELFF; DNA: TGTGCCAGCAGTCCTTCTGGTCGCGCCGGGGAGCTGTTTTTT
D: TRBD2; size: NA; V: TRBV30; J: TRBJ2-5; CDR3: CAWSTLAGSTAQYF; DNA: TGTGCCTGGAGTACCCTAGCGGGGTCAACGGCCCAGTACTTC
D: NA; size: many; V: TRBV7-6; J: TRBJ1-3; CDR3: CASSDSGRRAGNTIYF; DNA: TGTGCCAGCAGCGATTCAGGGAGGAGGGCTGGAAACACCATATATTTT
D: TRBD1; size: NA; V: TRBV7-2; J: TRBJ1-2; CDR3: CASSLARDREGGYTF; DNA: TGTGCCAGCAGCTTAGCGCGGGACAGGGAGGGGGGCTACACCTTC
D: NA; size: NA; V: TRBV27; J: TRBJ1-5; CDR3: CASRKGGSNQPQHF; DNA: TGTGCCAGCAGAAAGGGAGGGAGCAATCAGCCCCAGCATTTT